This paragraph covers one TCR beta chain sequence. Its antigen is unidentified. The germline V gene has CDR1 SGHRS and CDR2 YFSETQ. The CDR3 is 17 residues long. Losses at the gene ends were 5 bases for V and 4 bases for J; bases not matched to a gene: 8. Cells designated naive CD8 were CD45RO-negative and were positively selected for CCR7, with terminally differentiated effector memory CD45RA+ cells excluded. The sample is drawn from a study of shared clonotypes between healthy human individuals. Profiled with immunoSEQ multiplex PCR; TCRdb holds only in-frame clones, not every one. The sample contains fewer than 850,000 clones, approximately 96% of which appear only once. General study results and limits: Large sequencing depth failed to make sorted-subset sequencing complete, rarefaction showed.

Sequenced sample: naive CD8+ T cells sorted from blood. The TCR sequence derives from a young man in good health. The rearrangement links TRBV5-1 to TRBJ2-3; 15 bases are a match to TRBD2. Here the CDR3 DNA reads TGCGCCAGCAGACATAGGACTAGCGGGAGGGAGGCAGATACGCAGTATTTT. This encodes CASRHRTSGREADTQYF. Combining the CDR3 with reference TRBV5-1 and TRBJ2-3 gives the whole variable domain KAGVTQTPRYLIKTRGQQVTLSCSPISGHRSVSWYQQTPGQGLQFLFEYFSETQRNKGNFPGRFSGRQFSNSRSEMNVSTLELGDSALYLCASRHRTSGREADTQYFGPGTRLTVL.